This TCR beta chain was sequenced during a study of cytomegalovirus exposure and HLA in healthy donors (dated by TCRdb to about 2017). In terms of the full investigation: An earlier analysis of 587 of the donors reported approximately 280 Gb of sequence data and 117 million unique TCR beta sequences obtained from around 180 million T cells. An early release that covered around 590 HLA-typed donors contained about 300 gigabases of sequencing data and tens of millions of unique TCR sequences. Of the approximately 400 genotyped donors, around 81% fell in the genetic ancestry cluster associated with self-reported Caucasian donors. The study was designed to test whether signatures of past pathogen exposure could be identified by cataloging public T cell receptors. The study profiled the T cell repertoires of 500 to 800 subjects by immunosequencing and related them to cytomegalovirus serostatus. A separate validation cohort of over a hundred different subjects was used in addition to the approximately 670-subject first cohort. To predict cytomegalovirus infection status, the study brought together high-throughput TCR immunosequencing, statistical association of individual TCRs with disease status, and machine learning. In a later analysis, previously published TCR beta repertoires from more than 500 donors were re-analyzed and high-resolution HLA genotyping was added so that TCR occurrence patterns could be studied. Rather than drawing on any new phenotypic data, the later analysis identified candidate immune exposures from TCR beta sequences and the way those sequences occurred across donors. To decide whether each TCR beta V gene segment behaved as functional or pseudogenic, an earlier analysis of 587 of the donors relied on high-throughput TCR beta sequencing. Alongside the repertoire data, information on donor age, sex, ethnicity and CMV serostatus was compiled. In a later genetic analysis, genome-wide SNP genotypes for about 55% of the roughly 700 donors were used, and that subset was treated as a discovery cohort. Every repertoire in the discovery cohort had been generated on one and the same sequencing platform. Class I and class II HLA loci were covered by the typing at four-digit resolution. The number of donors typed differed by locus, with 629-630 for A, B, C, DRB1 and DQB1, roughly 520 for DQA1, 600 to 610 for DPA1, and some 440 for DPB1. About five DR-DQ haplotypes were treated as single units for association and clustering because of strong linkage in the cohort. On average, roughly 240,000 unique TCR beta nucleotide sequences were sequenced per donor among about 400 genotyped donors of the cohort, with 15% to 20% of those sequences being non-productive. The full study reports these points: Across donors, most TCR sequences were observed very rarely, whereas some public TCRs were present in many individuals. A later genetic analysis reported fewer N-insertions in productive TCRs among donors in an Asian-associated ancestry cluster than the roughly 620-donor mean. In a later analysis, most CMV-associated TCR beta chains were found to appear HLA-restricted, with HLA associations seemingly driven largely by CMV exposure. This cohort had only TCR beta chains sequenced, and the lack of alpha or paired-chain data limited which features could be detected. Because HLA typing was unavailable for some donors at each locus, only the typed subset was used in association tests. A few of the identified cytomegalovirus-associated TCR beta chains were confirmed in vitro to be specific for cytomegalovirus antigens. According to the authors, the approach could potentially be generalized to other disease states and immunological phenotypes. Because counts were too low, fewer than 20 rarely observed V segments, including chromosome 9 orphons, were excluded from the earlier analysis of fewer than 650 of the donors. Linkage disequilibrium might explain the correlated functional status among segregating V segments, but an unknown experimental factor could not be ruled out. A cluster of highly shared sequence variants was judged likely to represent a technical artifact of the sequencing pipeline. Compared with equally common non-associated chains, HLA-associated TCR beta chains in a later analysis were more clonally expanded and had lower generation probabilities. An association between a missense DCLRE1C variant and V-gene and J-gene trimming of TCR beta chains was found in a later genetic analysis and replicated in an independent cohort. When HLA alleles, especially DR and DQ, strongly co-occurred, TCR associations were difficult to assign to individual alleles. In an earlier analysis of around 500 of the donors, most TCR beta V segments appeared in productive rearrangements about 87% or about 30% of the time, broadly matching IMGT annotations. A total of fewer than 200 TCR beta chains were listed by the study as associated with cytomegalovirus. A further reported finding was that TCR beta sequences accurately predicted the HLA-A and HLA-B alleles for most subjects in the first cohort. CMV serostatus was the only immune exposure information available for the cohort. A later analysis found that TCR association rates varied across HLA loci, with DRB1 alleles showing the most associated TCRs and HLA-C alleles the fewest. The 87-base-pair reads could not distinguish some IMGT-functional V segments, including TRBV6-2 and TRBV6-3, so those segments were excluded. The presence/absence analyses assumed that sequencing depth was roughly uniform across donors, and that assumption may not be true. The classifier was reported to diagnose cytomegalovirus status with high specificity and sensitivity in both the original cohort and the validation cohort. Specific HLA alleles were associated with 15,000 to 20,000 TCR beta sequences at a false discovery rate of 0.05 in a later analysis. According to a later analysis, parvovirus B19, influenza, CMV and Epstein-Barr virus appeared linked to several top co-occurrence clusters.

The library was produced with the immunoSEQ multiplex PCR assay. For the multiplex PCR, a mixture combining 60 forward primers for TCR Vbeta segments and 13 reverse primers for TCR Jbeta segments was used. A multiplex PCR assay on genomic DNA amplified the CDR3 region of rearranged TCR beta genes. Amplified TCR beta libraries were sequenced as 87-base-pair reads on the Illumina HiSeq System. The original pipeline was this. Across the 500 to 700 repertoires, a later analysis counted approximately 83 million unique TCR beta chains, approximately 10 million of which were shared by at least two donors. Raw reads were error-corrected and collapsed into unique sequences by a nearest-neighbor algorithm in which closely related sequences were merged to remove PCR and sequencing errors. V, D and J gene segments were assigned by aligning CDR3 sequences to IMGT reference sequences. For a sequence to be retained, a match of at least six nucleotides was required to both a V gene segment and a J gene segment. A rearrangement was called productive if the CDR3 had no stop codons and remained in frame with V and J, and every other rearrangement was called non-productive. Following IMGT convention, CDR3 was defined as the stretch from the second conserved V-encoded cysteine up to the conserved J-encoded phenylalanine. The earlier analysis of some 600 of the donors excluded sequences that lacked an unambiguous match to a single V gene segment. In an earlier analysis of around 590 of the donors, a V segment was called functional when productive rearrangements were above 56.7%, and segregating when the standard deviation between donors exceeded 5%. To diagnose cytomegalovirus status from the catalog of TCR beta chain sequences, a statistical classification framework was built. In a later analysis, TCR nucleotide sequences were compared against IMGT/GENE-DB human TR gene sequences so that V and J genes could be assigned. The TCRdist pipeline was used in a later analysis to assign CDR3 sequences and most-parsimonious VDJ recombination scenarios. In a later analysis, each TCR beta chain was defined by its CDR3 amino acid sequence together with its V-gene family, and reads without a unique V-gene family were excluded. A later analysis removed 600 or so highly shared, low-generation-probability nucleotide sequences to deal with suspected cross-contamination and a sequencing artifact. A later analysis calculated a clonal expansion index for each public chain from normalized within-repertoire ranks of inferred template counts. A later analysis computed generation probabilities with a VDJ recombination model fitted to out-of-frame rearrangements, and checked the results against IGoR. Hypergeometric tests were used in a later analysis to score TCR-TCR, TCR-HLA and TCR-CMV co-occurrence, with a repertoire-size bias correction applied to the TCR pairs. A later analysis estimated false discovery rates by permuting HLA or CMV assignments 20 times. In a later analysis, co-occurring TCRs were grouped using DBSCAN, with TCRdist sequence similarity added in when clustering inside HLA-allele-positive subsets. Co-occurrence clustering excluded repertoires with fewer than 30,000 or more than 120,000 public chains, plus five with anomalous nucleotide sharing. Drawn from immuneACCESS, this table holds only the in-frame rearrangements with V and J called that TCRdb kept. Clones are partly lost; checked studies trace under half to an unresolved V gene and leave the rest unexplained. D and trimming come from the DNA, and the V and J calls and clone size come from that table. This sample has around 180,000 clones in its table, and just under 85% of those were observed once. 4% to 6% of the sample is taken by the ten largest.

Concerning this clone: Its antigen remains undetermined. Base qualities are not recorded, but no much larger clone differs from it by a single base.

The CDR3 contains 12 residues, cysteine and phenylalanine counted. The sequence is cut down to CDR3 DNA, 36 bases in frame from base 1. Based on the germline V gene, the CDR1 and CDR2 sequences are MGHRA and YSYEKL. V is shortened by 5 bases, J by 4 bases, and the region joining them spans 8 bases. In total, 630 or so healthy bone marrow donors made up the cohort. At the time of sampling, every cohort member was nominally healthy, though immune exposures that went unrecorded were likely present. The donor was CMV seropositive and was included in the group of 290 or so seropositive cohort members. Every donor gave a peripheral blood sample, and the peripheral blood mononuclear cells from that sample were used for TCR beta sequencing. The Qiagen DNeasy Blood Extraction Kit was used to extract genomic DNA from the blood cell samples.

This TCR derives from a girl between 5 and 17 years old in good health and CMV-seropositive. The chain couples TRBV4-1 to TRBJ1-1, with the identity of the D gene unclear. The source material was PBMCs. This receptor has the CDR3 CASSIRSTEAFF. The sequenced DNA: TGCGCCAGCAGCATACGGAGCACTGAAGCTTTCTTT.